The 9 T cell receptor beta chains presented below share a single source sample, sequenced in a study of blood T cell repertoires in COVID-19. Some clones are missing from TCRdb's copy, which holds only in-frame ones; the method was immunoSEQ multiplex PCR. The table has tens of thousands of clones, about 88% seen once. Input material: peripheral blood. The receptors shown here come from a human donor in a cohort sampled during active COVID-19.

The chain joins TRBV10-1 to TRBJ2-7, with 10 bases that match TRBD1. V shed 5 bases, J shed 2 bases, and the junction held 6 bases outside the gene matches. CDR1 and CDR2 (germline): WNHNN, SYGVQD (reference sequence). The CDR3 extends over 15 amino acids. CDR3 sequence (DNA): TGCGCCAGCAGTCCTATGGGGACAGGGGCCTACGAGCAGTACTTC. Protein sequence: CASSPMGTGAYEQYF.

V is TRBV6-5 and J is TRBJ1-2; tentative D call: TRBD1 (6 bases). CDR3 size: 12 residues. Germline CDR1 reads MNHEY; CDR2 reads SVGAGI. The V and J ends lost 5 bases and 8 bases respectively, with 12 bases between them. In nucleotides, the CDR3 is TGTGCCAGCAGTACGTTCAGGGGCGGCTACACCTTC. This encodes CASSTFRGGYTF.

The chain links TRBV5-1 to TRBJ1-1; tentative D call: TRBD1 (5 bases). The CDR3 has 16 amino acids. V lost 1 base and J lost 4, with 17 bases in between. CDR1 is SGHRS and CDR2 is YFSETQ in the germline V gene. CDR3 DNA: TGCGCCAGCAGCTTGTCCCAGGGTCTGCGCGGCACTGAAGCTTTCTTT. This translates into CASSLSQGLRGTEAFF.

The table lists this clone with a count of one. The V gene is TRBV4-1, the J gene TRBJ1-1, with D perhaps TRBD1 (6 bases). This CDR3 has 15 amino acids. V was pared by 1 base and J by 3 bases, with 12 bases between. Germline CDR1 is MGHRA and CDR2 is YSYEKL. The CDR3 DNA sequence: TGCGCCAGCAGCCAAGGAGGGGGGGTTGACACTGAAGCTTTCTTT. Translating it yields CASSQGGGVDTEAFF.

This chain links TRBV6-5 with TRBJ2-4; D may be TRBD1 (6 bases). The V and J ends lost 5 bases and 8 bases respectively, with 16 bases between them. CDR3 length: 14 residues. Germline V gene data show CDR1 as MNHEY and CDR2 as SVGAGI. The CDR3 sequence: CASSLQQGSDIQYF. CDR3 coding DNA: TGTGCCAGCAGTCTTCAACAGGGAAGTGACATTCAGTACTTC.

CDR3 in amino acids: CASSTQGSSGNTIYF. The CDR3 bases are TGTGCCAGTTCTACACAGGGGAGCTCTGGAAACACCATATATTTT. This sequence joins TRBV19 and TRBJ1-3; 7 bases are shared with TRBD1. V was clipped by 8 bases and J by 0 bases; unmatched bases: 7. The CDR3 consists of 15 residues. CDR1 LNHDA and CDR2 SQIVND come from the germline V gene (reference sequence).

J is TRBJ1-1 and V is TRBV4-1, with TRBD1 as a possible D gene (6 bases). V lost 0 bases, J lost 2 bases, and 10 bases lay in between. Per the germline V gene, CDR1 is MGHRA and CDR2 is YSYEKL. The CDR3 has 15 amino acids. CDR3 amino acids: CASSQDTGSNTEAFF. CDR3 coding DNA: TGCGCCAGCAGCCAAGATACAGGGAGTAACACTGAAGCTTTCTTT.

The chain combines TRBV3-1 (or the pseudogene TRBV3-2) with TRBJ1-4; 7 nucleotides line up with TRBD1. V gave up 4 bases and J gave up 7 bases; unmatched junction bases: 9. Germline V CDR1 and CDR2: LGHDT, YNNKEL (reference sequence). The CDR3 runs 15 residues. The CDR3 region has the DNA TGTGCCAGCAGCCTCCAGACAGGGTGGGGTGAAAAACTGTTTTTT. This gives the protein CASSLQTGWGEKLFF.

This chain connects TRBV12-5 to TRBJ2-1; the match to TRBD2 covers 10 bases. Per germline, CDR1 LGHNT and CDR2 FRNRAP. The ends lost 6 bases at V and 4 bases at J; junction bases unmatched: 6. This CDR3 has 15 amino acids. The CDR3 nucleotides read TGTGCTAGTGGAGCCTTAGCGGGGGGATACAATGAGCAGTTCTTC. Protein product: CASGALAGGYNEQFF. The variable domain in full, with the rest retrieved from reference TRBV12-5 and TRBJ2-1, is DARVTQTPRHKVTEMGQEVTMRCQPILGHNTVFWYRQTMMQGLELLAYFRNRAPLDDSGMPKDRFSAEMPDATLATLKIQPSEPRDSAVYFCASGALAGGYNEQFFGPGTRLTVL.